Below are 27 T cell receptor beta chains sequenced from a single sample in a study of shared clonotypes between healthy human individuals. Libraries were prepared by immunoSEQ multiplex PCR; TCRdb keeps only in-frame clonotypes and omits some of them. The sample holds some 2,400,000 clones, about 94% seen once. The source material was naive CD4+ T cells sorted from blood. Subset in this sample: CD45RA+ positively selected. These receptors came from a young man in good health.

The rearrangement links TRBV4-1 to TRBJ2-3; 8 nucleotides line up with TRBD1. Trimming took 3 bases from V and 6 from J; bases not matched to a gene: 14. Looked up from germline, CDR1 is MGHRA and CDR2 is YSYEKL. The CDR3 covers 17 residues. CDR3 nucleotide sequence: TGCGCCAGCAGCCACCTTGGAGTCGACAGGGGTTGGGATACGCAGTATTTT. This encodes CASSHLGVDRGWDTQYF.

The chain has TRBV19 and TRBJ2-5, with unresolved D. V was trimmed by 6 bases and J by 7 bases, leaving 15 bases between them. In germline, CDR1 is LNHDA, CDR2 SQIVND (reference sequence). The CDR3 spans 13 residues. The CDR3 sequence is CASRQDPFGTQYF. The CDR3 bases are TGTGCCAGTAGACAAGACCCTTTCGGGACCCAGTACTTC.

The CDR3, as DNA: TGTGCCAGCAGCTTAGCGCGGCTAGCGGGGAATACGCAGTATTTT. It translates to CASSLARLAGNTQYF. The rearrangement uses TRBV7-2 and TRBJ2-3; 9 bases line up with TRBD2. The CDR3 consists of 15 residues. V shed 0 bases, J shed 7 bases, and the junction held 5 bases outside the gene matches. Germline-derived CDR1 and CDR2 are SGHTA and FQGNSA.

In its sample, this clone was seen once. CDR3 amino acids: CASSPIGPTDTQYF. In DNA, the CDR3 is TGTGCCAGCAGCCCCATTGGCCCCACAGATACGCAGTATTTT. J is TRBJ2-3 and V is TRBV14; D remains unclear. The CDR3 is 14 residues long. Trimming cost V 4 bases and J 2 bases, with 10 bases left between them. In germline, CDR1 is SGHDN, CDR2 FVKESK.

This chain links TRBV2 with TRBJ1-5, with D hard to call. CDR1 is SNHLY, CDR2 FYNNEI, per germline. This CDR3 has 13 amino acids. V lost 7 bases and J lost 2, with 9 bases in between. The CDR3 DNA follows: TGTGCCAGCAATCGGGTTGGCAATCAGCCCCAGCATTTT. Its translation: CASNRVGNQPQHF.

The chain is built from TRBV4-1 and TRBJ2-5; the D is unclear. V lost 4 bases to trimming and J lost 1 base, with 10 bases between them. The germline V gene encodes CDR1 MGHRA and CDR2 YSYEKL. The CDR3 sequence is 14 residues long. For the CDR3, the DNA is TGCGCCAGCAGCCGAGGACCGGTCCAAGAGACCCAGTACTTC. Protein: CASSRGPVQETQYF.

The rearrangement joins TRBV5-1 to TRBJ2-3; D gene ambiguous. The V end was cut by 0 bases, the J end by 4 bases, with 12 bases between. Germline V lookup: CDR1 SGHRS, CDR2 YFSETQ. The CDR3 extends over 15 amino acids. CDR3 loop: CASSLGAPRADTQYF. CDR3 in DNA: TGCGCCAGCAGCTTGGGGGCCCCTAGGGCAGATACGCAGTATTTT.

J is TRBJ2-3 and V is TRBV5-1; the match to TRBD2 covers 9 bases. Trimming cost V 2 bases and J 5 bases; bases outside gene matches: 6. The length of the CDR3 is 15 residues. Germline values: CDR1 SGHRS, CDR2 YFSETQ. The chain's CDR3 is CASSFSRGGRDTQYF. DNA for the CDR3: TGCGCCAGCAGCTTTTCGCGGGGGGGCCGAGATACGCAGTATTTT.

J is TRBJ2-1 and V is TRBV5-1; 9 bases match TRBD2. Germline CDR1 reads SGHRS; CDR2 reads YFSETQ. V lost 0 bases and J lost 5; bases outside the gene matches: 9. The CDR3 extends over 17 amino acids. Written as DNA, the CDR3 is TGCGCCAGCAGCTTGGACGGCGGGAGGGCCTCTCACAATGAGCAGTTCTTC. Amino acids: CASSLDGGRASHNEQFF.

The chain recombines TRBV15 with TRBJ2-7, with D maybe TRBD2 (6 bases). The CDR3 runs to 16 residues. Germline CDR1 LNHNV, CDR2 YYDKDF (reference sequence). The V end lost 0 bases, the J end lost 1 base, and 13 bases lay between the germline ends. The CDR3 DNA is TGTGCCACCAGCAGAGATGGGAGGACTTCTTCCTACGAGCAGTACTTC. Translation: CATSRDGRTSSYEQYF.

The V call is TRBV28, the J call TRBJ2-7; D remains ambiguous. Trimming shortened V by 3 bases and J by 5 bases, and 5 bases separated the two germline ends. Germline CDR1 reads MDHEN; CDR2 reads SYDVKM. The CDR3 consists of 11 residues. The CDR3 loop is CASSFLHEQYF. The CDR3 region has the DNA TGTGCCAGCAGTTTCCTCCACGAGCAGTACTTC.

The chain uses TRBV7-9 and TRBJ1-6, with D possibly matching TRBD1 (5 bases). Germline V gives CDR1 SEHNR, CDR2 FQNEAQ (reference sequence). The CDR3 sequence is 15 residues long. V was clipped by 5 bases and J by 2 bases, with 10 bases between them. The CDR3 region is CASSAQGTYNSPLHF. The CDR3 nucleotides read TGTGCCAGCAGCGCCCAGGGTACCTATAATTCACCCCTCCACTTT. The complete variable domain, with remaining parts taken from reference TRBV7-9 and TRBJ1-6, reads DTGVSQNPRHKITKRGQNVTFRCDPISEHNRLYWYRQTLGQGPEFLTYFQNEAQLEKSRLLSDRFSAERPKGSFSTLEIQRTEQGDSAMYLCASSAQGTYNSPLHFGNGTRLTVT.

The gene calls are TRBV7-2 and TRBJ1-2; TRBD1 aligns across 9 bases. The CDR3 totals 16 residues. Trimming cost V 1 base and J 8 bases; bases outside gene matches: 11. From germline, CDR1 is SGHTA and CDR2 FQGNSA. The CDR3 DNA is TGTGCCAGCAGCTTAGGGGGGACAGGGTTGGCGGTCGGCTACACCTTC. This gives the protein CASSLGGTGLAVGYTF.

The count of this clone is one. Other DNA sequences in the same sample also yield this CDR3. This rearrangement joins TRBV30 to TRBJ2-7, with 10 bases identical to TRBD2. Germline loops: CDR1 GTSNPN, CDR2 SVGIG (reference sequence). The trim removed 3 bases at V and 4 bases at J, leaving 3 bases unmatched. The CDR3 length is 13 residues. The CDR3 sequence: CAWRLAGGYEQYF. Written as DNA, the CDR3 is TGTGCCTGGAGGTTAGCGGGGGGATACGAGCAGTACTTC.

This sequence joins TRBV29-1 and TRBJ1-3; the D is unclear. Germline CDR1 and CDR2: SQVTM and ANQGSEA. Between the trimmed V and J ends, which lost 6 bases and 1 base, there was a span of 10 bases. The CDR3 sequence is 13 residues long. The CDR3 nucleotides read TGCAGCGTCCTGGACTGGTCTGGAAACACCATATATTTT. As protein: CSVLDWSGNTIYF.

A remark on this clone: This CDR3 is also generated by other DNA sequences in the sample. The V call is TRBV30, the J call TRBJ2-1; D gene unclear. Trimming removed 4 bases at V and 0 bases at J, with 4 bases between. The CDR3 length is 12 residues. Germline CDR1 reads GTSNPN; CDR2 reads SVGIG (reference sequence). Here the CDR3 DNA reads TGTGCCTGGAATCCCTCCTACAATGAGCAGTTCTTC. Translating gives CAWNPSYNEQFF.

CDR3 DNA: TGTGCCAGCAGCTTAACTAGCGGGGGTTGGGAGCAGTACTTC. It is translated as CASSLTSGGWEQYF. The rearrangement links TRBV7-2 to TRBJ2-7, with 11 bases aligning to TRBD2. The germline V gene has CDR1 SGHTA and CDR2 FQGNSA. The trim removed 2 bases at V and 7 bases at J, leaving 4 bases unmatched. This CDR3 is built from 14 residues.

The J gene is TRBJ2-2, the V gene TRBV7-8; 7 nucleotides align to TRBD2. V gave up 5 bases and J gave up 8 bases; unmatched junction bases: 8. The CDR3 sequence is 14 residues long. Germline values: CDR1 SGHVS, CDR2 FQNEAQ. This chain's CDR3 is CASSKLASAGELFF. The CDR3 nucleotides read TGTGCCAGCAGCAAACTAGCGTCGGCGGGGGAGCTGTTTTTT.

This clone was seen just once. This chain connects TRBV7-2 to TRBJ1-4; D is undetermined. CDR3 length: 13 amino acids. CDR1 and CDR2 from the germline V gene are SGHTA and FQGNSA. Deletions cut 5 bases from V and 15 bases from J, with 19 bases between. The chain's CDR3 is CASSARRGLEVFF. The CDR3 bases are TGTGCCAGCAGCGCAAGACGGGGATTGGAGGTGTTTTTT.

V and J are TRBV4-1 and TRBJ2-1; TRBD2 agrees at 8 bases. The length of the CDR3 is 18 residues. Germline V gives CDR1 MGHRA, CDR2 YSYEKL. V lost 6 bases to trimming and J lost 0 bases; unmatched junction nucleotides: 13. CDR3 in amino acids: CASRDSAGGRPSYNEQFF. The CDR3 nucleotides are TGCGCCAGCAGAGACAGTGCTGGCGGGAGGCCCTCCTACAATGAGCAGTTCTTC.

The gene calls are TRBV18 and TRBJ2-2; D unclear. The length of the CDR3 is 17 residues. Germline values: CDR1 KGHSH, CDR2 LQKENI. Trimming took off 0 bases at V and 0 bases at J, with 11 bases between the two ends. CDR3 in amino acids: CASSPPGGAANTGELFF. CDR3 nucleotides: TGTGCCAGCTCACCACCAGGTGGCGCCGCGAACACCGGGGAGCTGTTTTTT. Based on the CDR3 plus reference TRBV18 and TRBJ2-2, the full variable domain is NAGVMQNPRHLVRRRGQEARLRCSPMKGHSHVYWYRQLPEEGLKFMVYLQKENIIDESGMPKERFSAEFPKEGPSILRIQQVVRGDSAAYFCASSPPGGAANTGELFFGEGSRLTVL.

Turning to this clone: Other DNA sequences of this sample code for an identical CDR3. The chain links TRBV7-2 to TRBJ2-7; 9 bases line up with TRBD1. The CDR3 runs 14 residues. V was pared by 3 bases and J by 4 bases, with 4 bases of the junction left unmatched. Germline V gene lookup returns CDR1 SGHTA and CDR2 FQGNSA. The CDR3 sequence: CASSLGQGKYEQYF. The CDR3 DNA reads TGTGCCAGCAGCTTGGGACAGGGAAAATACGAGCAGTACTTC.

The chain has TRBV11-2 and TRBJ2-7, with a possible D match to TRBD1 (5 bases). With 4 bases removed from V and 3 bases from J, the gap between germline ends came to 13 bases. Germline lookup yields CDR1 SGHAT and CDR2 FQNNGV. The CDR3 has 14 amino acids. CDR3 DNA: TGTGCCAGCAGCTCCCTCACAGGAAACTACGAGCAGTACTTC. Translated: CASSSLTGNYEQYF.

The rearrangement joins TRBV7-9 to TRBJ1-6; 8 bases are a match to TRBD1. Germline V CDR1 and CDR2: SEHNR, FQNEAQ (reference sequence). J was trimmed by 6 bases and V by 5 bases; bases with no gene match: 9. The CDR3 totals 16 residues. The CDR3 here is CASSADREGANSPLHF. For the CDR3, the DNA is TGTGCCAGCAGCGCGGACAGGGAGGGGGCTAATTCACCCCTCCACTTT.

The chain is built from TRBV18 and TRBJ2-4, with D hard to call. Trimming removed 0 bases at V and 3 bases at J, with 9 bases between. CDR1 is KGHSH, CDR2 LQKENI, per germline. This CDR3 region has 15 residues. CDR3 in amino acids: CASSPPEDGKNIQYF. In DNA form, the CDR3 reads TGTGCCAGCTCACCACCAGAGGATGGCAAAAACATTCAGTACTTC.

V gene TRBV11-2 combines with J gene TRBJ1-2; D perhaps matches TRBD1 (5 bases). CDR3 length: 15 residues. V lost 7 bases, J lost 2 bases, and 17 bases lay in between. CDR1 and CDR2 (germline): SGHAT, FQNNGV. This CDR3 reads CASTTGDRQNYGYTF. CDR3 in DNA: TGTGCCAGCACCACCGGTGACAGACAAAACTATGGCTACACCTTC.

This clone has only one observation. This rearrangement joins TRBV30 to TRBJ1-6; D call uncertain. Trimming cost V 1 base and J 7 bases, with 8 bases left between them. Germline loops: CDR1 GTSNPN, CDR2 SVGIG (reference sequence). This CDR3 has 13 residues. The CDR3 region is CAWSDVGNSPLHF. The DNA of the CDR3 is TGTGCCTGGAGTGACGTAGGGAATTCACCCCTCCACTTT.